Sequencing of this T cell receptor beta chain was carried out in a study of T cell changes during pregnancy in multiple sclerosis. The assay was immunoSEQ multiplex PCR, and TCRdb's table has in-frame clones only and misses some. The sample lists 72,000 or so clones; 85% to 95% were seen once. There are 13 residues in the CDR3. The V gene's germline CDR1 is LNHDA and CDR2 SQIVND (reference sequence). Germline trimming cut 4 bases from V and 2 bases from J; bases unmatched to any gene: 2. This sample comprised peripheral blood, obtained in the second trimester of pregnancy. The receptor was isolated from a female donor with multiple sclerosis, enrolled in a pregnancy study. This chain links TRBV19 with TRBJ2-7; 7 nucleotides match TRBD1. The CDR3 here is CASSRGTAYEQYF. CDR3 nucleotide sequence: TGTGCCAGTAGTAGAGGGACAGCCTACGAGCAGTACTTC. Variable domain in full (rest from reference TRBV19 and TRBJ2-7): DGGITQSPKYLFRKEGQNVTLSCEQNLNHDAMYWYRQDPGQGLRLIYYSQIVNDFQKGDIAEGYSVSREKKESFPLTVTSAQKNPTAFYLCASSRGTAYEQYFGPGTRLTVT.